The 10 T cell receptor beta chains listed next were all sequenced from one sample in a study of beta chain features in type 1 diabetes. Sequenced material consisted of expressed TCRB transcripts (all of the isolated RNA was reverse transcribed). Repertoires were generated with immunoSEQ multiplex PCR, while TCRdb's copy carries only in-frame clones and drops some. This sample has over 500,000 clones; roughly a sixth occur once, and the top ten carry approximately 0.087%. The specimen was naive CD4+ T cells from blood. Receptors originate from a man aged 18 to 29 in good health.

Only a few counts were recorded for this clone. The chain has TRBV6-5 and TRBJ1-2; the D is unclear. V gave up 7 bases and J gave up 2 bases, with 17 bases separating them. Germline CDR1 reads MNHEY; CDR2 reads SVGAGI. The CDR3 extends over 15 amino acids. For the CDR3, the DNA is TGTGCCAGCACCCCCAACCGCAGGACGAACTATGGCTACACCTTC. Translation gives CASTPNRRTNYGYTF.

The rearrangement uses TRBV28 and TRBJ1-4; D uncertain. The V and J ends lost 4 bases and 15 bases respectively, with 9 bases between them. CDR1 and CDR2 from the germline V gene are MDHEN and SYDVKM. This CDR3 has 10 amino acids. This chain's CDR3 is CASSSVDLFF. The CDR3 DNA follows: TGTGCCAGCAGTTCCGTGGACTTGTTTTTT.

This clone was found a few times. The CDR3 DNA reads as TGTGCCTGGAGTGTAGGGGCGAAGGCTCCCCTCCACTTT. It codes for CAWSVGAKAPLHF. The gene calls are TRBV30 and TRBJ1-6; perhaps TRBD1 as D (5 bases). The germline gives CDR1 GTSNPN, CDR2 SVGIG (reference sequence). The CDR3 has 13 amino acids. Trimming shortened V by 0 bases and J by 13 bases, and 13 bases separated the two germline ends.

This clone has a handful of counts. CDR3 sequence (DNA): TGCGCCAGCAGCCAAGATCGGCTAGCGGGAGAGAGGGAGCAGTACTTC. Translating gives CASSQDRLAGEREQYF. This rearrangement joins TRBV4-1 to TRBJ2-7, with 10 bases that match TRBD2. The germline CDR1 and CDR2 sequences are MGHRA and YSYEKL. The CDR3 consists of 16 residues. Unmatched junction bases numbered 9, after V lost 0 bases and J lost 7 bases.

The gene calls are TRBV18 and TRBJ2-7; D possibly corresponds to TRBD2 (5 bases). This CDR3 spans 16 amino acids. CDR1 and CDR2 from the germline V gene are KGHSH and LQKENI. V gave up 2 bases and J gave up 1 base, with 15 bases separating them. This CDR3 reads CASSPSGISTSYEQYF. The DNA for the CDR3 is TGTGCCAGCTCACCATCCGGGATTTCGACTTCCTACGAGCAGTACTTC.

The chain uses TRBV7-2 and TRBJ1-4, with TRBD1 identical over 7 bases. Trimming cost V 6 bases and J 7 bases; bases outside gene matches: 11. CDR1 SGHTA and CDR2 FQGNSA come from the germline V gene. The CDR3 spans 15 residues. The CDR3 region is CASRRAGTALEKLFF. The CDR3 nucleotides read TGTGCCAGCAGACGCGCCGGGACAGCTCTTGAAAAACTGTTTTTT.

This clone was counted between two and nine times. The rearrangement uses TRBV5-1 and TRBJ2-5; no definite D call. This CDR3 comprises 13 residues. V gave up 6 bases and J gave up 5 bases, with 14 bases separating them. The germline V gene encodes CDR1 SGHRS and CDR2 YFSETQ. This chain's CDR3 is CASMDLQSETQYF. The DNA for the CDR3 is TGCGCCAGCATGGACCTCCAGTCGGAGACCCAGTACTTC.

This chain uses TRBV18 with TRBJ2-7, with D perhaps TRBD1 (6 bases). Germline V gene lookup returns CDR1 KGHSH and CDR2 LQKENI. The V and J ends lost 2 bases and 5 bases respectively, with 13 bases between them. The CDR3 sequence is 14 residues long. CDR3 residues: CASSPDRSVHEQYF. For the CDR3, the DNA is TGTGCCAGCTCACCAGACAGGTCGGTCCACGAGCAGTACTTC.

This clone has only a few counts. The gene calls are TRBV7-6 and TRBJ1-2; D not resolved. Germline V gene sequence: CDR1 SGHVS, CDR2 FNYEAQ. The CDR3 consists of 12 residues. V lost 4 bases and J lost 1, with 4 bases in between. CDR3 nucleotide sequence: TGTGCCAGCAGCTCCTATAACTATGGCTACACCTTC. Protein sequence: CASSSYNYGYTF.

This clone was seen only a few times. The chain recombines TRBV5-1 with TRBJ2-1; no clear D gene. The CDR3 runs to 14 residues. From germline, CDR1 is SGHRS and CDR2 YFSETQ. Trimming removed 0 bases from V and 5 bases from J, with 9 bases in between. The CDR3 loop is CASSLGDWNNEQFF. The CDR3 DNA reads TGCGCCAGCAGCTTGGGAGACTGGAACAATGAGCAGTTCTTC.